This TCR beta chain derives from a study of control samples from healthy donors and cancer patients. The assay was immunoSEQ multiplex PCR, and TCRdb's table has in-frame clones only and misses some. The table includes some 73,000 clones, about 93% detected once. V lost 2 bases and J 8 bases, leaving 18 bases between the germline ends. The CDR3 extends over 15 amino acids. Per the germline V gene, CDR1 is MNHEY and CDR2 is SMNVEV (reference sequence). The sample taken for sequencing was blood. The V call is TRBV27, the J call TRBJ1-2; D not certain. The receptor comes from a woman between 40 and 50 years old in good health. CDR3 nucleotide sequence: TGTGCCAGCAGTTTAGCGGCCTCGGTTCGTCTCGGCTACACCTTC. Its protein is CASSLAASVRLGYTF.